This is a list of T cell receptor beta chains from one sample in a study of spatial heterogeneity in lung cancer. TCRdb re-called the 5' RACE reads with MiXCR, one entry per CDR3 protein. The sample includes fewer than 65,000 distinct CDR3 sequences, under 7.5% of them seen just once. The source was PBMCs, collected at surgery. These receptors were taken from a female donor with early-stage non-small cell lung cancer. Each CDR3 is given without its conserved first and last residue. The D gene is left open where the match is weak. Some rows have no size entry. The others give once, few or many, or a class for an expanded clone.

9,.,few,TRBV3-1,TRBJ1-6,ASSENSPLH
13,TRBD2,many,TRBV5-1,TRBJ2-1,ASSWPRDYDNEQF
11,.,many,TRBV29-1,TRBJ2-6,SVQVSGANVLT
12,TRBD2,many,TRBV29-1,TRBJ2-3,STRTSGEGDTQY
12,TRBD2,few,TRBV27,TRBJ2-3,ASTRSGITDTQY
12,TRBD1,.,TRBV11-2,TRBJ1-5,ASSLTGDYQPQH
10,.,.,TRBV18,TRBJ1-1,ASSPGGSEAF
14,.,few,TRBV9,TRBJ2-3,ASSPRAASDLDTQY
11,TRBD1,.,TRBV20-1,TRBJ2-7,SANRDRVMEQY
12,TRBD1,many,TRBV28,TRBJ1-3,ASSHRGNGNTIY
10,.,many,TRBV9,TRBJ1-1,ASSRGGTEAF
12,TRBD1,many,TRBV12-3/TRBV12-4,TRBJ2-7,ASRRGQGFYEQY
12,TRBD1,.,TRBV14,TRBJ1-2,ASSQERQGYGYT
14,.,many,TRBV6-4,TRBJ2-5,ASSDSPPGKKETQY
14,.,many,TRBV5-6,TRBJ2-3,ASRSARRGPGDTQY